The sequence of this T cell receptor (beta chain) was determined in a study of CD8 T cells in ankylosing spondylitis (TCRdb year 2017). General notes on the study: To find TCR variants linked to disease, the study profiled T cell receptor beta repertoires in ankylosing spondylitis patients and healthy donors. The full study cohort was made up of approximately 27 ankylosing spondylitis patients and more than 90 healthy donors. Samples of peripheral blood were taken, and for ankylosing spondylitis patients, synovial fluid was collected as well. On the study overall, not on this receptor specifically: Some motif variants had previously been reported in the synovial fluid and blood of reactive arthritis patients, which suggests shared mechanisms of disease initiation. Blood from ankylosing spondylitis patients appeared to be characterized by a TCR beta motif made up of fewer than ten highly homologous amino acid variants. In peripheral blood, the disease-linked clones were found at relatively low frequencies and had a CD8+ phenotype. Significant enrichment of the disease-linked clones was reported in matched synovial fluid samples from ankylosing spondylitis patients.

TCRdb names Illumina HiSeq 2500 as the instrument used. Quantitative 5'-RACE with molecular barcodes was the method used to prepare the TCR beta libraries. Per the authors' processing: Disease-linked TCR variants were identified with a new computational method built on a probabilistic model of VDJ rearrangement. TCRdb handled the public reads itself, with Q25 trimming in fastp and clone calling in MiXCR, and kept productive beta chains. Identical CDR3 protein sequences are pooled into one entry, listed with their most common genes and DNA. The V and J calls and clone size come from TCRdb's table, not from the authors' own analysis. The sample table records about 350,000 distinct CDR3 sequences; around 20% of these occur just once. Of the sample, approximately 14% is held by the ten largest clones. Concerning this clonotype: No antigen is known for it. There are no base qualities to consult, and no much larger clone falls within one base.

Input material: blood, either unsorted or a sorted T cell fraction (not recorded which). This clonotype was obtained from a male donor with ankylosing spondylitis or in good health (not recorded which).

The CDR3 reads as follows: CATSPRQGWYEQYF. The DNA reads TGTGCCACCTCACCGCGACAGGGGTGGTACGAGCAGTACTTC. The chain uses TRBV6-1 and TRBJ2-7; 8 junctional bases match TRBD1. V loses 10 bases at its end and J loses 4 bases; junction bases beyond the gene matches: 12. From the germline V gene, CDR1 is MNHNS and CDR2 is SASEGT. Reading from cysteine to phenylalanine, the CDR3 counts 14 amino acids. Of the read, only the CDR3 DNA is kept; its 42 bases are in frame from base 1.